Listed below are T cell receptor beta chains from one sample, sequenced in a study of CXCR3-negative and CXCR3-positive naive CD8 T cells. TCRdb re-called the 5' RACE reads and shows each CDR3 protein once, DNA omitted. Its listing shows about 130,000 distinct CDR3 sequences. The sequencing sample was made of naive CXCR3+ CD8+ T cells from blood. The receptors originated from a human donor in good health. Some clones in this sample may be carry-over from other donors' samples. CDR3s include the opening cysteine and the closing phenylalanine or tryptophan. Fields, in order: J gene, V gene, CDR3 protein.

>TRBJ1-2|TRBV28
CASSLPTGEDGYTF
>TRBJ2-1|TRBV29-1
CSVETWSGEQFF
>TRBJ2-1|TRBV20-1
CSAPKTVAFGSYNEQFF
>TRBJ2-7|TRBV12-3/TRBV12-4
CASSFLDESGGEQYF
>TRBJ2-1|TRBV9
CASSEVDHYNEQFF
>TRBJ1-1|TRBV9
CASSAGVGLDTEAFF
>TRBJ2-5|TRBV29-1
CSVGGGETQYF
>TRBJ2-1|TRBV14
CASSQGDGYSYNEQFF
>TRBJ2-1|TRBV4-3
CASSQWSLNEQFF
>TRBJ2-3|TRBV10-3
CAISPRPIQFAGVTDTQYF
>TRBJ1-1|TRBV7-9
CASRLKDRRMNTAAFF
>TRBJ2-7|TRBV7-9
CASSSSDGTGAYEQYF
>TRBJ2-7|TRBV9
CASSADWSSYEQYF
>TRBJ1-2|TRBV4-2
CASSQVVTGGNYGYTF
>TRBJ2-1|TRBV7-9
CASSFVGSGYNEQFF
>TRBJ2-1|TRBV18
CASSPPGDKAFSYNEQFF
>TRBJ2-3|TRBV4-1
CASSQTPANTDTQYF
>TRBJ2-4|TRBV4-2
CASSQYRLADLAKNIQYF
>TRBJ2-3|TRBV29-1
CSVEFGSGSPSDTDTQYF
>TRBJ2-1|TRBV4-1
CASSQEYPNEQFF
>TRBJ2-7|TRBV12-3/TRBV12-4
CASSLGESGPTYEKYF
>TRBJ1-2|TRBV5-1
CASSLAYRTANYGYTF
>TRBJ1-1|TRBV5-1
CASSPPDRGNTEAFF
>TRBJ2-1|TRBV28
CASSLRNEQFF
>TRBJ1-1|TRBV4-2
CASSQAWPGTEAFF
>TRBJ2-3|TRBV7-9
CASSSRTSEISENTQYF
>TRBJ2-6|TRBV28
CASSLMVGVRSGANVLTF
>TRBJ1-1|TRBV20-1
CSASWDLNTEAFF
>TRBJ1-1|TRBV15
CATSRDLGTEAFF
>TRBJ2-6|TRBV6-5
CASSYRQYSGANVLTF
>TRBJ2-6|TRBV5-1
CASSAGPSSGANVLTF
>TRBJ1-5|TRBV15
CATSEEGSSQPQHF
>TRBJ1-1|TRBV12-3/TRBV12-4
CASSSTGVAFF
>TRBJ1-2|TRBV6-6
CASSHAGPGYTF
>TRBJ2-7|TRBV5-1
CASSLGGDSLYEQYF
>TRBJ1-5|TRBV7-9
CASTVTGAGNQPQHF
>TRBJ2-7|TRBV5-1
CASSIRPSSHQLPSYEQYF
>TRBJ2-7|TRBV28
CASTEDRSYEQYF
>TRBJ1-5|TRBV12-3/TRBV12-4
CASSFWGNQPQHF
>TRBJ2-1|TRBV5-1
CASSLSWLSSGGRVYNEQFF
>TRBJ2-1|TRBV27
CASSRLALYNEQFF
>TRBJ2-5|TRBV7-9
CASSSILSETQYF
>TRBJ2-7|TRBV4-1
CASSPLASGGDEQYF
>TRBJ1-1|TRBV19
CASSAPSGGLTEAFF
>TRBJ2-1|TRBV20-1
CSASQEQGQEVVDNEQFF
>TRBJ2-3|TRBV4-2
CASSQEFCSGGPDTQYF
>TRBJ2-7|TRBV7-3
CASSSEGPSGMYEQYF
>TRBJ2-1|TRBV7-6
CASSSQPAERGDNEQFF
>TRBJ1-1|TRBV12-5
CASGILGVEAFF
>TRBJ1-1|TRBV4-2
CASSQVAGMMNTEAFF
>TRBJ2-7|TRBV7-9
CASSSNLGTEADEQYF
>TRBJ2-3|TRBV5-1
CASSFTAARTDTQYF
>TRBJ2-7|TRBV28
CASSVGPSSYEQYF
>TRBJ1-1|TRBV7-7
CASSLERDTEAFF
>TRBJ2-1|TRBV7-9
CASSPHGGETYNEQFF
>TRBJ2-1|TRBV6-2/TRBV6-3
CASSYRFSEQFF
>TRBJ2-1|TRBV28
CASRWADRGNEQFF